The 9 T cell receptor beta chains below come from one sample, sequenced in a study of memory CD4+ T cells and cytomegalovirus serostatus. Sequencing was performed with immunoSEQ multiplex PCR; in TCRdb, only in-frame clones are kept and a portion is missing. The data show 55,000 to 65,000 clones, roughly 81% seen once. The sort gate was single viable CD3+CD4+CD8-CD45RO+ cells for memory CD4+ T cells. The sequenced sample consisted of memory CD4+ T cells from blood. These receptors were obtained from an adult in good health and CMV-seronegative.

This chain uses TRBV7-8 with TRBJ1-1, with D perhaps TRBD1 (5 bases). V was cut by 5 bases and J by 0 bases, with 16 bases left in between. Germline CDR1 and CDR2: SGHVS and FQNEAQ. This CDR3 comprises 16 residues. The CDR3: CASSPPRDRLNTEAFF. The CDR3 DNA reads as TGTGCCAGCAGCCCGCCCCGGGACCGCCTGAACACTGAAGCTTTCTTT. The variable domain in full, completed from reference TRBV7-8 and TRBJ1-1, reads GAGVSQSPRYKVAKRGQDVALRCDPISGHVSLFWYQQALGQGPEFLTYFQNEAQLDKSGLPSDRFFAERPEGSVSTLKIQRTQQEDSAVYLCASSPPRDRLNTEAFFGQGTRLTVV.

This rearrangement joins TRBV9 to TRBJ2-1; D uncertain. This CDR3 is built from 15 residues. Trimming stripped 2 bases from V and 3 bases from J, with 12 bases between. Germline V gene lookup returns CDR1 SGDLS and CDR2 YYNGEE. CDR3 protein: CASSVVAEYYNEQFF. CDR3 in DNA: TGTGCCAGCAGCGTTGTGGCGGAATACTACAATGAGCAGTTCTTC.

The gene calls are TRBV11-2 and TRBJ1-1; D gene uncertain. Deletions cut 5 bases from V and 8 bases from J, with 15 bases between. Germline V gene data show CDR1 as SGHAT and CDR2 as FQNNGV. This CDR3 is built from 13 residues. CDR3 bases: TGTGCCAGCAGCCCGGTCCGGGCAGTCGAAGCTTTCTTT. Amino acids: CASSPVRAVEAFF.

This chain joins TRBV28 and TRBJ1-5; D not resolved. Germline loops: CDR1 MDHEN, CDR2 SYDVKM. The CDR3 spans 14 residues. Trimming removed 3 bases from V and 3 bases from J, with 9 bases in between. The CDR3 DNA reads TGTGCCAGCAGTTTTGGCCGGCCCAATCAGCCCCAGCATTTT. This translates into CASSFGRPNQPQHF.

The V gene is TRBV7-2, the J gene TRBJ2-3; D not resolved. The CDR3 runs to 12 residues. Trimming shortened V by 1 base and J by 11 bases, and 10 bases separated the two germline ends. CDR1 SGHTA and CDR2 FQGNSA come from the germline V gene. The CDR3 sequence: CASSLDRAQQYF. CDR3 coding DNA: TGTGCCAGCAGCTTAGATAGGGCACAGCAGTATTTT. Supplemented by reference TRBV7-2 and TRBJ2-3, the full variable domain reads GAGVSQSPSNKVTEKGKDVELRCDPISGHTALYWYRQSLGQGLEFLIYFQGNSAPDKSGLPSDRFSAERTGGSVSTLTIQRTQQEDSAVYLCASSLDRAQQYFGPGTRLTVL.

This rearrangement joins TRBV25-1 to TRBJ2-7; D may be TRBD2 (5 bases). Germline V gives CDR1 MGHDK, CDR2 SYGVNS. The CDR3 has 14 residues. V lost 5 bases to trimming and J lost 2 bases, with 13 bases between them. DNA of the CDR3: TGTGCCAGCAGTCCGCAAGGACTGACCTACGAGCAGTACTTC. Translating gives CASSPQGLTYEQYF.

The V gene is TRBV28, the J gene TRBJ2-1; D is unresolved. Germline CDR1 is MDHEN and CDR2 is SYDVKM. V shed 4 bases and J shed 2 bases, with 12 bases lying between them. This CDR3 has 15 residues. The chain's CDR3 is CASSSRTGAYNEQFF. DNA of the CDR3: TGTGCCAGCAGTTCTCGTACTGGGGCCTACAATGAGCAGTTCTTC.

The CDR3 DNA is TGTGCCAGCAGCCTCCTATGGGGACAGACCCAGTACTTC. The encoded protein is CASSLLWGQTQYF. The chain joins TRBV7-2 to TRBJ2-5; the D call may be TRBD1 or TRBD2 (5 bases each). The CDR3 covers 13 residues. The V end lost 5 bases, the J end lost 6 bases, and 13 bases lay between the germline ends. Germline V gene data show CDR1 as SGHTA and CDR2 as FQGNSA.

The V and J genes are TRBV27 and TRBJ1-2, with 7 nucleotides matching TRBD1. The CDR3 runs 15 residues. The germline CDR1 and CDR2 sequences are MNHEY and SMNVEV (reference sequence). Losses at the gene ends were 0 bases for V and 5 bases for J; bases not matched to a gene: 6. For the CDR3, the DNA is TGTGCCAGCAGTTTATCGAGAGGGGGCATGTATGGCTACACCTTC. This translates into CASSLSRGGMYGYTF.